This paragraph covers one TCR beta chain sequence. This sample was included in a study of blood T cell repertoires in COVID-19. Clones were sequenced by immunoSEQ multiplex PCR, and TCRdb holds only the in-frame ones, with some missing. The sample carries 120,000 or so clones, around 74% recorded once. The sample consisted of peripheral blood. The TCR originated in a man in his 60s with acute or convalescent COVID-19.

CDR3 DNA: TGTGCCAGCAGCAATTCCCCAGGGGTCGGCAGGGACAACTATGGCTACACCTTC. It yields the protein CASSNSPGVGRDNYGYTF. The J gene is TRBJ1-2, the V gene TRBV28; maybe TRBD1 (6 bases). The V and J ends lost 6 bases and 2 bases respectively, with 25 bases between them. Germline assignment: CDR1 MDHEN and CDR2 SYDVKM. The length of the CDR3 is 18 residues.